These T cell receptor beta chains were read from a single sample in a study of PD-1 blockade in classical Hodgkin lymphoma. TCRdb's table, derived via immunoSEQ multiplex PCR, lists solely in-frame clones and lacks some. The table lists about 86,000 clones, roughly 87% of them singletons, with about 10% in the top ten. Sample: peripheral blood mononuclear cells (PBMCs), taken before the second cycle of nivolumab. The receptors stem from a human donor with classical Hodgkin lymphoma. The CDR3 runs from the conserved cysteine through the conserved F or W. The D gene is left open where the match is weak. The size of a clone is reported for some rows only, either as once, few or many, or as a class for expanded clones.

CDR3 protein: CASSLYRGAGYEQYF
CDR3 DNA: TGTGCCAGCAGTTTATATAGGGGCGCAGGATACGAGCAGTACTTC
D gene: .
CDR3 length: 15
V gene: TRBV28
clone size: .
J gene: TRBJ2-7

CDR3 protein: CASSPGGTGAINYGYTF
CDR3 DNA: TGTGCCAGCTCACCAGGGGGCACAGGGGCAATAAACTATGGCTACACCTTC
D gene: TRBD1
CDR3 length: 17
V gene: TRBV18
clone size: .
J gene: TRBJ1-2

CDR3 protein: CASSFGGRGPYEQYF
CDR3 DNA: TGTGCCAGCAGCTTTGGGGGACGGGGGCCCTACGAGCAGTACTTC
D gene: .
CDR3 length: 15
V gene: TRBV7-3
clone size: .
J gene: TRBJ2-7

CDR3 protein: CASSPDTTSGRPQFF
CDR3 DNA: TGTGCCAGCAGTCCCGATACAACTAGCGGCCGGCCGCAGTTCTTC
D gene: TRBD2
CDR3 length: 15
V gene: TRBV6-1
clone size: .
J gene: TRBJ2-1

CDR3 protein: CASSLVWGAHGYTF
CDR3 DNA: TGTGCCAGCAGCTTAGTTTGGGGGGCGCATGGCTACACCTTC
D gene: .
CDR3 length: 14
V gene: TRBV7-9
clone size: .
J gene: TRBJ1-2

CDR3 protein: CSVEAGTYEQYF
CDR3 DNA: TGCAGCGTTGAAGCAGGCACCTACGAGCAGTACTTC
D gene: .
CDR3 length: 12
V gene: TRBV29-1
clone size: .
J gene: TRBJ2-7

CDR3 protein: CASSTLQETQYF
CDR3 DNA: TGCGCCAGCAGTACCCTCCAAGAGACCCAGTACTTC
D gene: .
CDR3 length: 12
V gene: TRBV5-1
clone size: .
J gene: TRBJ2-5

CDR3 protein: CASSEWVAPQETQYF
CDR3 DNA: TGTGCCAGCAGTGAATGGGTAGCCCCGCAAGAGACCCAGTACTTC
D gene: .
CDR3 length: 15
V gene: TRBV2
clone size: .
J gene: TRBJ2-5

CDR3 protein: CASSRHTGELFF
CDR3 DNA: TGTGCCAGCAGCCGACACACCGGGGAGCTGTTTTTT
D gene: .
CDR3 length: 12
V gene: TRBV9
clone size: .
J gene: TRBJ2-2

CDR3 protein: CASSLKGGRPSLSYEQYF
CDR3 DNA: TGTGCCAGCAGCTTGAAAGGAGGGAGGCCTTCCCTCTCCTACGAGCAGTACTTC
D gene: .
CDR3 length: 18
V gene: TRBV5-4
clone size: .
J gene: TRBJ2-7

CDR3 protein: CSVEEGGQPQHF
CDR3 DNA: TGCAGCGTTGAAGAGGGAGGGCAGCCCCAGCATTTT
D gene: .
CDR3 length: 12
V gene: TRBV29-1
clone size: .
J gene: TRBJ1-5

CDR3 protein: CASSPRDTPSYEQYF
CDR3 DNA: TGTGCCAGCAGCCCCCGGGACACCCCATCCTACGAGCAGTACTTC
D gene: .
CDR3 length: 15
V gene: TRBV14
clone size: .
J gene: TRBJ2-7

CDR3 protein: CASSLGGMGTYEQYF
CDR3 DNA: TGCGCCAGCAGTCTTGGAGGGATGGGGACCTACGAGCAGTACTTC
D gene: .
CDR3 length: 15
V gene: TRBV5-1
clone size: .
J gene: TRBJ2-7

CDR3 protein: CASRRDPYEQYF
CDR3 DNA: TGTGCCAGCAGACGGGACCCCTACGAGCAGTACTTC
D gene: .
CDR3 length: 12
V gene: TRBV11-2
clone size: .
J gene: TRBJ2-7

CDR3 protein: CASSQPGGVDEQYF
CDR3 DNA: TGCGCCAGCAGCCAGCCCGGGGGGGTGGACGAGCAGTACTTC
D gene: TRBD2
CDR3 length: 14
V gene: TRBV4-1
clone size: .
J gene: TRBJ2-7

CDR3 protein: CASSLMRSLAREQYF
CDR3 DNA: TGTGCCAGCAGTTTAATGCGGAGCCTGGCTCGGGAGCAGTACTTC
D gene: .
CDR3 length: 15
V gene: TRBV27
clone size: .
J gene: TRBJ2-7

CDR3 protein: CASSLPPGQGSIEQYF
CDR3 DNA: TGTGCCAGCAGCTTACCCCCGGGACAGGGCAGTATCGAGCAGTACTTC
D gene: TRBD1
CDR3 length: 16
V gene: TRBV11-2
clone size: once
J gene: TRBJ2-7

CDR3 protein: CASSEIPANQPQHF
CDR3 DNA: TGTGCCAGCAGTGAAATTCCTGCGAATCAGCCCCAGCATTTT
D gene: .
CDR3 length: 14
V gene: TRBV6-1
clone size: .
J gene: TRBJ1-5

CDR3 protein: CASSLASGAETQYF
CDR3 DNA: TGTGCCAGCAGCTTAGCTTCGGGGGCGGAGACCCAGTACTTC
D gene: .
CDR3 length: 14
V gene: TRBV7-9
clone size: .
J gene: TRBJ2-5

CDR3 protein: CASSRRGGSGEKLFF
CDR3 DNA: TGTGCCAGCAGCCGGCGGGGGGGCTCAGGTGAAAAACTGTTTTTT
D gene: .
CDR3 length: 15
V gene: TRBV14
clone size: once
J gene: TRBJ1-4

CDR3 protein: CASSIVGGTYEQYF
CDR3 DNA: TGTGCCAGTAGTATAGTGGGCGGAACCTACGAGCAGTACTTC
D gene: .
CDR3 length: 14
V gene: TRBV19
clone size: .
J gene: TRBJ2-7

CDR3 protein: CASSFSGFRGTLFTDTQYF
CDR3 DNA: TGTGCCAGCAGCTTCTCAGGGTTCAGGGGTACACTTTTCACAGATACGCAGTATTTT
D gene: .
CDR3 length: 19
V gene: TRBV7-6
clone size: .
J gene: TRBJ2-3

CDR3 protein: CASSKTKKETQYF
CDR3 DNA: TGTGCCAGCAGTAAAACTAAGAAAGAGACCCAGTACTTC
D gene: .
CDR3 length: 13
V gene: TRBV2
clone size: .
J gene: TRBJ2-5

CDR3 protein: CASSLASPATSTDTQYF
CDR3 DNA: TGTGCCAGCAGCTTAGCCTCGCCAGCTACTAGCACAGATACGCAGTATTTT
D gene: .
CDR3 length: 17
V gene: TRBV7-9
clone size: once
J gene: TRBJ2-3

CDR3 protein: CASSNRDRAYEQYF
CDR3 DNA: TGTGCCAGCAGCAACCGGGACAGGGCCTACGAGCAGTACTTC
D gene: TRBD1
CDR3 length: 14
V gene: TRBV5-5
clone size: .
J gene: TRBJ2-7

CDR3 protein: CASSSPGGSGSGNTIYF
CDR3 DNA: TGTGCCAGCAGCTCCCCAGGGGGAAGCGGCTCTGGAAACACCATATATTTT
D gene: TRBD1
CDR3 length: 17
V gene: TRBV7-9
clone size: few
J gene: TRBJ1-3

CDR3 protein: CASSQLPAQETQYF
CDR3 DNA: TGCGCCAGCAGCCAATTACCTGCCCAAGAGACCCAGTACTTC
D gene: .
CDR3 length: 14
V gene: TRBV4-1
clone size: .
J gene: TRBJ2-5

CDR3 protein: CASSLDSPGQGVTGELFF
CDR3 DNA: TGTGCCAGCAGCTTGGATTCTCCGGGACAGGGGGTCACCGGGGAGCTGTTTTTT
D gene: TRBD1
CDR3 length: 18
V gene: TRBV5-4
clone size: .
J gene: TRBJ2-2

CDR3 protein: CASSYSMGAFSYEQYF
CDR3 DNA: TGTGCCAGCAGTTACTCGATGGGGGCGTTCTCCTACGAGCAGTACTTC
D gene: .
CDR3 length: 16
V gene: TRBV6-6
clone size: .
J gene: TRBJ2-7

CDR3 protein: CASRPGQGAWEKLFF
CDR3 DNA: TGTGCCAGCAGGCCCGGGCAGGGGGCGTGGGAAAAACTGTTTTTT
D gene: TRBD1
CDR3 length: 15
V gene: TRBV28
clone size: .
J gene: TRBJ1-4

CDR3 protein: CARSSPPRVENTDTQYF
CDR3 DNA: TGTGCCAGAAGTAGCCCCCCCCGGGTAGAAAACACAGATACGCAGTATTTT
D gene: .
CDR3 length: 17
V gene: TRBV2
clone size: .
J gene: TRBJ2-3

CDR3 protein: CASSVTAAAYNEQFF
CDR3 DNA: TGTGCCAGCAGCGTGACAGCTGCCGCCTACAATGAGCAGTTCTTC
D gene: .
CDR3 length: 15
V gene: TRBV9
clone size: .
J gene: TRBJ2-1

CDR3 protein: CASSLAAGGPNEQFF
CDR3 DNA: TGCGCCAGCAGCTTGGCTGCGGGGGGGCCCAATGAGCAGTTCTTC
D gene: TRBD2
CDR3 length: 15
V gene: TRBV5-1
clone size: .
J gene: TRBJ2-1

CDR3 protein: CASSTVELAEETQYF
CDR3 DNA: TGTGCCAGTAGTACCGTGGAATTAGCGGAAGAGACCCAGTACTTC
D gene: .
CDR3 length: 15
V gene: TRBV19
clone size: .
J gene: TRBJ2-5

CDR3 protein: CASSRLATDTQYF
CDR3 DNA: TGTGCCAGCTCCCGGCTAGCGACAGATACGCAGTATTTT
D gene: .
CDR3 length: 13
V gene: TRBV18
clone size: .
J gene: TRBJ2-3

CDR3 protein: CASSPRGSYGYTF
CDR3 DNA: TGTGCCAGCAGTCCGAGGGGGAGCTATGGCTACACCTTC
D gene: .
CDR3 length: 13
V gene: TRBV7-8
clone size: .
J gene: TRBJ1-2

CDR3 protein: CASSPHEGGNEQFF
CDR3 DNA: TGCGCCAGCAGCCCCCACGAGGGGGGCAATGAGCAGTTCTTC
D gene: .
CDR3 length: 14
V gene: TRBV4-1
clone size: .
J gene: TRBJ2-1

CDR3 protein: CASSLGVLTGQDTQYF
CDR3 DNA: TGTGCCAGCAGCTTAGGGGTTTTGACAGGCCAGGATACGCAGTATTTT
D gene: .
CDR3 length: 16
V gene: TRBV7-9
clone size: .
J gene: TRBJ2-3

CDR3 protein: CASSFRTGTRYSGANVLTF
CDR3 DNA: TGTGCCAGCAGCTTTCGAACCGGGACGAGATACTCTGGGGCCAACGTCCTGACTTTC
D gene: .
CDR3 length: 19
V gene: TRBV7-8
clone size: .
J gene: TRBJ2-6

CDR3 protein: CASLRGTPYNEQFF
CDR3 DNA: TGTGCCAGCCTAAGGGGGACTCCCTACAATGAGCAGTTCTTC
D gene: .
CDR3 length: 14
V gene: TRBV6-1
clone size: .
J gene: TRBJ2-1

CDR3 protein: CASSGTGEGEQYF
CDR3 DNA: TGTGCCAGCAGCGGGACAGGGGAGGGCGAGCAGTACTTC
D gene: TRBD1
CDR3 length: 13
V gene: TRBV9
clone size: once
J gene: TRBJ2-7

CDR3 protein: CASSLRAGVSEQYF
CDR3 DNA: TGTGCCAGCAGCTTAAGAGCGGGAGTAAGCGAGCAGTACTTC
D gene: TRBD2
CDR3 length: 14
V gene: TRBV7-3
clone size: .
J gene: TRBJ2-7

CDR3 protein: CASSLSSGPHNEQFF
CDR3 DNA: TGTGCCAGCAGTTTATCGAGTGGGCCTCACAATGAGCAGTTCTTC
D gene: .
CDR3 length: 15
V gene: TRBV27
clone size: once
J gene: TRBJ2-1

CDR3 protein: CASGGQTPEAMNTEAFF
CDR3 DNA: TGCGCCAGCGGGGGACAGACCCCAGAAGCCATGAACACTGAAGCTTTCTTT
D gene: TRBD1
CDR3 length: 17
V gene: TRBV5-1
clone size: .
J gene: TRBJ1-1

CDR3 protein: CASRPGNYGYTF
CDR3 DNA: TGTGCCAGCAGACCGGGGAACTATGGCTACACCTTC
D gene: .
CDR3 length: 12
V gene: TRBV6-6
clone size: .
J gene: TRBJ1-2

CDR3 protein: CASSRDSYYGYTF
CDR3 DNA: TGTGCCAGCAGTAGGGACAGTTACTATGGCTACACCTTC
D gene: TRBD1
CDR3 length: 13
V gene: TRBV6-5
clone size: few
J gene: TRBJ1-2

CDR3 protein: CASSQQAGYGNQPQHF
CDR3 DNA: TGTGCCAGCAGCCAACAGGCAGGCTACGGCAATCAGCCCCAGCATTTT
D gene: .
CDR3 length: 16
V gene: TRBV28
clone size: .
J gene: TRBJ1-5

CDR3 protein: CASTSFSGSPYEQYF
CDR3 DNA: TGTGCCAGCACCTCGTTTAGCGGGAGCCCCTACGAGCAGTACTTC
D gene: TRBD2
CDR3 length: 15
V gene: TRBV6-1
clone size: .
J gene: TRBJ2-7

CDR3 protein: CASSVNLNTEAFF
CDR3 DNA: TGTGCCAGCAGTGTAAATCTGAACACTGAAGCTTTCTTT
D gene: .
CDR3 length: 13
V gene: TRBV6-1
clone size: .
J gene: TRBJ1-1

CDR3 protein: CASSLGRSPGAGETQYF
CDR3 DNA: TGTGCCAGCAGCTTAGGTAGATCCCCCGGCGCTGGGGAGACCCAGTACTTC
D gene: .
CDR3 length: 17
V gene: TRBV7-2
clone size: .
J gene: TRBJ2-5